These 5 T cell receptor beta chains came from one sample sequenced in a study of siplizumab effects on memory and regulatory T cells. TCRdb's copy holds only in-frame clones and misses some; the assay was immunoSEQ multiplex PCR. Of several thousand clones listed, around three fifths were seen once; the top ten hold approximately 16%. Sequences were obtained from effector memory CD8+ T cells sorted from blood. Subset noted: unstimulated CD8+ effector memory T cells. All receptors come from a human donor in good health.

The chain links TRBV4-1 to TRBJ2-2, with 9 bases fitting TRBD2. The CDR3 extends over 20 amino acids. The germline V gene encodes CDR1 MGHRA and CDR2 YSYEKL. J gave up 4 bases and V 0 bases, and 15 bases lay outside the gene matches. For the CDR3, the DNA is TGCGCCAGCAGCCAAGAGCCTCCGTATGAGCGGGGGGAACCCACCGGGGAGCTGTTTTTT. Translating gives CASSQEPPYERGEPTGELFF.

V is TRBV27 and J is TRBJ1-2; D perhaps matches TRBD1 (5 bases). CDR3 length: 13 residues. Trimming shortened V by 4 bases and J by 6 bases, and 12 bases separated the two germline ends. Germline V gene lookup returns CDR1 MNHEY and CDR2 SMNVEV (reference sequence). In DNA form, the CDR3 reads TGTGCCAGCAGTTCATCGGGGGGGAATGGCTACACCTTC. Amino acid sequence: CASSSSGGNGYTF.

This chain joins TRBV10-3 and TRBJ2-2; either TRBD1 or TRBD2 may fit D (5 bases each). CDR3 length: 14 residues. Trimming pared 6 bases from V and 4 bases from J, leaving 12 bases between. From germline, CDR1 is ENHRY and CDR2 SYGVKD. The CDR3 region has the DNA TGTGCCATCAGGGGGCTCGAGGGCACCGGGGAGCTGTTTTTT. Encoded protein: CAIRGLEGTGELFF.

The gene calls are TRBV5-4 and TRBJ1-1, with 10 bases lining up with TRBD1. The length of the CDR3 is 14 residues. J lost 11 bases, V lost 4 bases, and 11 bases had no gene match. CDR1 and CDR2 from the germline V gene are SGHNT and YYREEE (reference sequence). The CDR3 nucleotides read TGTGCCAGCAGCCGCATTCCGACAGGGGGCGAGGCTTTCTTT. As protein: CASSRIPTGGEAFF.

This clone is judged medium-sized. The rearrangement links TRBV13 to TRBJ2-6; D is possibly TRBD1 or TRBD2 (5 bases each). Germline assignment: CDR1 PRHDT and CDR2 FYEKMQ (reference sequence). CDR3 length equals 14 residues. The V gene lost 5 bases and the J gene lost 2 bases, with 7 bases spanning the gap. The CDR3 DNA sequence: TGTGCCAGCAGCGGGGGAGCTGGGGCCAACGTCCTGACTTTC. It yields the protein CASSGGAGANVLTF. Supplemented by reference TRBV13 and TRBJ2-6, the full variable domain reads AAGVIQSPRHLIKEKRETATLKCYPIPRHDTVYWYQQGPGQDPQFLISFYEKMQSDKGSIPDRFSAQQFSDYHSELNMSSLELGDSALYFCASSGGAGANVLTFGAGSRLTVL.